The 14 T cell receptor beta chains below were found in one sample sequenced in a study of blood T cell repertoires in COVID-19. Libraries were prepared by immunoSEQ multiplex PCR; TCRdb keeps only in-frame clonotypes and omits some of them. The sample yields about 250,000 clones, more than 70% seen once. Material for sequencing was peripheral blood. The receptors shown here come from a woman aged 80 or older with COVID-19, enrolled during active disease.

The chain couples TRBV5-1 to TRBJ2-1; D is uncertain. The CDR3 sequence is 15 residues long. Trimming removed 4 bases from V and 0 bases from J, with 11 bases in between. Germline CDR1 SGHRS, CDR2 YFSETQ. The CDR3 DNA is TGCGCCAGCAGCAGCGACTTCAGCTCCTACAATGAGCAGTTCTTC. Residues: CASSSDFSSYNEQFF.

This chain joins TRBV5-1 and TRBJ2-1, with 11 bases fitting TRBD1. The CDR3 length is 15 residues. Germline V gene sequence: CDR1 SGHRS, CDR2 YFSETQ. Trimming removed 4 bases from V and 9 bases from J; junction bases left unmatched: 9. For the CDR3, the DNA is TGCGCCAGCAGCCTAGGACAGGGGGCGGGTCCTGAGCAGTTCTTC. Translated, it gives CASSLGQGAGPEQFF.

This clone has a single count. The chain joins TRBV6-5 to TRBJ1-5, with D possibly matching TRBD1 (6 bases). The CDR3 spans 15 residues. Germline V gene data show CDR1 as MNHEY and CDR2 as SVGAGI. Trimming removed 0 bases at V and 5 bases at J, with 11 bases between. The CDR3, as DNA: TGTGCCAGCAGTTACTCGGCGTCAGGGGATCAGCCCCAGCATTTT. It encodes CASSYSASGDQPQHF.

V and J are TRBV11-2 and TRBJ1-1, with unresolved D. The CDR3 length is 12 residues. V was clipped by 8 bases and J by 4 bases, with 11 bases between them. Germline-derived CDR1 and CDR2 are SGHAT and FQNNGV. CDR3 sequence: CASFGGGTEAFF. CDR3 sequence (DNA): TGTGCCAGCTTCGGTGGTGGCACTGAAGCTTTCTTT. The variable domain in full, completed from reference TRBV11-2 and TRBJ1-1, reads EAGVAQSPRYKIIEKRQSVAFWCNPISGHATLYWYQQILGQGPKLLIQFQNNGVVDDSQLPKDRFSAERLKGVDSTLKIQPAKLEDSAVYLCASFGGGTEAFFGQGTRLTVV.

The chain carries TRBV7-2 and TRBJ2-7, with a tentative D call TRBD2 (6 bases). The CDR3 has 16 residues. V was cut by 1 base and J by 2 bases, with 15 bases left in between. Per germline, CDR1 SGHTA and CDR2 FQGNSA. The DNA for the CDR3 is TGTGCCAGCAGCTTAGGGGGCGGGGCTCAGACCTACGAGCAGTACGTC. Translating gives CASSLGGGAQTYEQYV.

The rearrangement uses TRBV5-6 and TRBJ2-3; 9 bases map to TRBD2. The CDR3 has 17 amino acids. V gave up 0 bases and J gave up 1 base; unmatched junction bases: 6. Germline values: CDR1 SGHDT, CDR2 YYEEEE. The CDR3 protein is CASSLVGRGGGTDTQYF. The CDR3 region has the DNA TGTGCCAGCAGCTTGGTTGGGCGGGGGGGCGGCACAGATACGCAGTATTTT.

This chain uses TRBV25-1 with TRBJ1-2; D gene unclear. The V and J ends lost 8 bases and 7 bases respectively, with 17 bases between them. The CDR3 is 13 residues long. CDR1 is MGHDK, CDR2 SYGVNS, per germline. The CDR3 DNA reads TGTGCCAGCGCACCCCTGGGAGGCGGTGGCTACACCTTC. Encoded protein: CASAPLGGGGYTF.

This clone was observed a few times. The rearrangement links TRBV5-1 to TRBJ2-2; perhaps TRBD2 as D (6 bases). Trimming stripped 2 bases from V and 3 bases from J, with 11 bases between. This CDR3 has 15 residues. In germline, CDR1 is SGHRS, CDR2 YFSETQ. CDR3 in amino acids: CASSLTGVDTGELFF. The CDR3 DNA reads TGCGCCAGCAGCTTAACGGGAGTGGACACCGGGGAGCTGTTTTTT.

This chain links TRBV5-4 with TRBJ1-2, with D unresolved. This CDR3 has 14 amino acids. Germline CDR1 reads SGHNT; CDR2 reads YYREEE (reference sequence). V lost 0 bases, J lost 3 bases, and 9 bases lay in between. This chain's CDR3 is CASSLAGEDYGYTF. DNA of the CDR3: TGTGCCAGCAGCTTGGCCGGGGAGGACTATGGCTACACCTTC.

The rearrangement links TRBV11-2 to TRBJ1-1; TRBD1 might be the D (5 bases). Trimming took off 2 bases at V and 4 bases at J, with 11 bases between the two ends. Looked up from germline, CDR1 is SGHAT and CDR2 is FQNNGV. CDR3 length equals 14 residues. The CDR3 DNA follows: TGTGCCAGCAGCTTACAGGGAAAAGGCACTGAAGCTTTCTTT. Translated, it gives CASSLQGKGTEAFF.

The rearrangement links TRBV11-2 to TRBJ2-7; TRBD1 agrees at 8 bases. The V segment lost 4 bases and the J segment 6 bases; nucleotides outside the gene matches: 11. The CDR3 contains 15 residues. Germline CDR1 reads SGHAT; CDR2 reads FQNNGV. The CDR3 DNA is TGTGCCAGCAGCTCCGGGAACAGGGGGTCCAGCGAGCAGTACTTC. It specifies CASSSGNRGSSEQYF.

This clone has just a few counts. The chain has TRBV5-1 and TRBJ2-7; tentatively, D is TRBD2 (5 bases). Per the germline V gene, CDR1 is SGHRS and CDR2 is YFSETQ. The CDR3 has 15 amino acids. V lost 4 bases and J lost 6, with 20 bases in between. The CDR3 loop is CASSPGISSLGEQYV. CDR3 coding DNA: TGCGCCAGCAGCCCCGGGATCAGCAGCCTTGGCGAGCAGTACGTC.

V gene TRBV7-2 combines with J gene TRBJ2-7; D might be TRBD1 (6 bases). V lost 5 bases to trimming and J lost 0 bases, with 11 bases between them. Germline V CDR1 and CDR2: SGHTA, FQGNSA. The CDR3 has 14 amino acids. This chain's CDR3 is CASSPDRSSYEQYV. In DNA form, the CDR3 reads TGTGCCAGCAGCCCGGACAGAAGCTCCTACGAGCAGTACGTC.

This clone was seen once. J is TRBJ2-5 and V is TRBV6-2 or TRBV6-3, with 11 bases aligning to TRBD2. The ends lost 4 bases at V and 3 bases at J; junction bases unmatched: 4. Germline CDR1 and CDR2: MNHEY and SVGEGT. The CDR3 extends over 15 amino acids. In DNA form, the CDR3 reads TGTGCCAGCAGTTCGGCGGGACTAGCGGAAGAGACCCAGTACTTC. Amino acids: CASSSAGLAEETQYF.